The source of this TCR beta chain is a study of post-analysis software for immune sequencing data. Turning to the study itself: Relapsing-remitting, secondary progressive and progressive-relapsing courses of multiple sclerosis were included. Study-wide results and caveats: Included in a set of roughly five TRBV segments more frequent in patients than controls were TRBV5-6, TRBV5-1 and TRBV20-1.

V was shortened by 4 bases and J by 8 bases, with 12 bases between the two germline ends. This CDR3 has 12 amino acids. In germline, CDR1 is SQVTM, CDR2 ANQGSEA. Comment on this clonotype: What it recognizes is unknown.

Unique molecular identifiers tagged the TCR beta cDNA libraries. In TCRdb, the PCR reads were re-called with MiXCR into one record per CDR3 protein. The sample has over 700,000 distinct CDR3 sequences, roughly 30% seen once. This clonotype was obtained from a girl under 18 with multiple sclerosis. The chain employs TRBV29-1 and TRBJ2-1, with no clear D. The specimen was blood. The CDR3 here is CSVVPRWDEQFF. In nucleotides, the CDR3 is TGCAGCGTTGTCCCACGTTGGGATGAGCAGTTCTTC.